This TCR beta chain came from a study of T-cell reconstitution after alpha-beta-depleted transplantation in children. General study findings and limits: Reportedly, roughly two months post-transplant, alpha-beta T cells arose from several hundred expanded graft clones. Newly produced T cells mostly provided counts and TCRbeta diversity after one year, as hyperexpanded clones declined. The high TCRbeta diversity at day 60 in some patients came from surviving recipient T cells and thymic progenitors.

A library of TCRbeta sequences, prepared with unique molecular identifiers, was generated. TCRdb independently ran MiXCR on the PCR reads; one entry per CDR3 protein. The profile shows 350,000 to 500,000 distinct CDR3 sequences, about 45% of them singletons. For this clonotype: Its target is unknown.

V lost 7 bases, J lost 0 bases, and 7 bases lay in between. The CDR3 length is 12 residues. CDR1 is SNHLY, CDR2 FYNNEI, per germline. The chain carries TRBV2 and TRBJ2-7; D possibly corresponds to TRBD1 (5 bases). The input for sequencing was PBMCs, taken before TCRalphabeta/CD19-depleted stem cell transplant. This receptor was obtained from a girl aged 2 to 9 with aplastic anemia, due to receive a stem cell transplant. DNA for the CDR3: TGTGCCAGCAAAGACAGCTCCTACGAGCAGTACTTC. Translation gives CASKDSSYEQYF.